These 23 T cell receptor beta chains were sequenced from one sample in a study of blood T cell repertoires in COVID-19. This table comes from immunoSEQ multiplex PCR, and its TCRdb copy is limited to in-frame clones, with some not included. Among approximately 97,000 clones, 92% were seen once, and the ten largest hold roughly 1.9%. The sequencing input was peripheral blood. The receptors stem from a woman aged 45-59 years with COVID-19, enrolled during active disease.

The rearrangement uses TRBV6-5 and TRBJ2-1; 7 bases are a match to TRBD1. CDR1 MNHEY and CDR2 SVGAGI come from the germline V gene. The CDR3 sequence is 14 residues long. Trimming at V came to 6 bases and at J to 2 bases, leaving 4 bases not matched to a gene. The CDR3 region has the DNA TGTGCCAGCAGCCTCAGGGGGACCTACAATGAGCAGTTCTTC. It is translated as CASSLRGTYNEQFF.

This rearrangement joins TRBV10-3 to TRBJ2-7, with no clear D. CDR3 length: 16 residues. Germline assignment: CDR1 ENHRY and CDR2 SYGVKD. The V gene lost 5 bases and the J gene lost 7 bases, with 24 bases spanning the gap. The CDR3 here is CAISPPPTLRRTEQYV. CDR3 DNA sequence: TGTGCCATCAGTCCACCTCCGACTCTTAGGAGAACTGAGCAGTACGTC.

This clone is a singleton in its sample. The chain's CDR3 is CASSGRTGPTYEQYV. CDR3 DNA: TGTGCCAGCAGCGGTCGGACAGGTCCTACCTACGAGCAGTACGTC. The chain recombines TRBV5-4 with TRBJ2-7, with TRBD1 identical over 7 bases. J lost 2 bases, V lost 4 bases, and 9 bases had no gene match. The V gene's germline CDR1 is SGHNT and CDR2 YYREEE (reference sequence). This CDR3 is built from 15 residues.

The J gene is TRBJ2-1, the V gene TRBV27; D perhaps matches TRBD2 (6 bases). V was pared by 1 base and J by 0 bases, with 16 bases between. The CDR3 runs to 18 residues. Germline V gene sequence: CDR1 MNHEY, CDR2 SMNVEV (reference sequence). CDR3 protein: CASSLFGWTKSSYNEQFF. The CDR3 DNA sequence: TGTGCCAGCAGTTTATTTGGTTGGACTAAAAGCTCCTACAATGAGCAGTTCTTC.

CDR3 sequence (DNA): TGTGCCAGCAGTCCGGACAGGGGGCCCTACAATGAGCAGTTCTTC. This codes for CASSPDRGPYNEQFF. The chain uses TRBV6-4 and TRBJ2-1; 11 nucleotides align to TRBD1. This CDR3 has 15 residues. Losses at the gene ends were 5 bases for V and 2 bases for J; bases not matched to a gene: 2. Germline CDR1 MRHNA, CDR2 SNTAGT.

This chain connects TRBV14 to TRBJ1-2; D unclear. The CDR3 has 13 residues. Trimming shortened V by 3 bases and J by 7 bases, and 12 bases separated the two germline ends. Per germline, CDR1 SGHDN and CDR2 FVKESK. The CDR3 here is CASSQERTGGYTF. The DNA of the CDR3 is TGTGCCAGCAGCCAGGAGCGGACCGGTGGCTACACCTTC.

The V and J genes are TRBV24-1 and TRBJ2-2; possibly TRBD1 for D (6 bases). CDR1 is KGHDR, CDR2 SFDVKD, per germline. This CDR3 contains 15 residues. The V end was cut by 3 bases, the J end by 6 bases, with 13 bases between. The CDR3 sequence is CATSDPVQGSGELFF. CDR3 DNA: TGTGCCACCAGTGATCCGGTACAGGGTTCCGGGGAGCTGTTTTTT.

The rearrangement uses TRBV6-1 and TRBJ2-4; TRBD1 is a possible D gene (5 bases). The CDR3 is 15 residues long. The V end lost 3 bases, the J end lost 9 bases, and 18 bases lay between the germline ends. Germline V gene lookup returns CDR1 MNHNS and CDR2 SASEGT. CDR3 nucleotides: TGTGCCAGCAGTGAGATAGTGGGGCTATATATCATTCAGTACTTC. It encodes CASSEIVGLYIIQYF.

This clone was recorded once. The V gene is TRBV5-5, the J gene TRBJ2-2; 7 nucleotides line up with TRBD2. V shed 3 bases and J 3 bases; nucleotides not matched to a gene: 2. CDR3 length: 14 amino acids. The V gene's germline CDR1 is SGHKS and CDR2 YYEKEE (reference sequence). CDR3 sequence reads: CASSSTSHTGELFF. In DNA, the CDR3 is TGTGCCAGCAGCTCGACTAGCCACACCGGGGAGCTGTTTTTT.

The CDR3 DNA is TGTGCCAGCAGCTTCCCCGGGACAGGGCCCCACGAGCAGTACTTC. Amino acid sequence: CASSFPGTGPHEQYF. V gene TRBV7-9 combines with J gene TRBJ2-7, with TRBD1 matching over 9 bases. CDR3 length: 15 residues. V was pared by 3 bases and J by 5 bases, with 8 bases of the junction left unmatched. The V gene's germline CDR1 is SEHNR and CDR2 FQNEAQ (reference sequence).

V is TRBV5-6 and J is TRBJ2-3, with D unresolved. Germline CDR1 SGHDT, CDR2 YYEEEE. Trimming pared 1 base from V and 5 bases from J, leaving 8 bases between. This CDR3 is 13 amino acids long. CDR3 bases: TGTGCCAGCAGCTTGAAGTACATAGATACGCAGTATTTT. Protein: CASSLKYIDTQYF.

The chain couples TRBV6-2 or TRBV6-3 to TRBJ2-7; 9 bases are a match to TRBD2. Germline loops: CDR1 MNHEY, CDR2 SVGEGT. The CDR3 is 19 residues long. V trimming: 2 bases; J trimming: 0 bases; junction bases outside the gene matches: 14. The CDR3 reads CASSYDLYNLAGISYEQYF. The CDR3 region has the DNA TGTGCCAGCAGTTACGATCTTTACAATCTAGCGGGGATCTCCTACGAGCAGTACTTC.

V and J are TRBV18 and TRBJ2-3; 13 bases are shared with TRBD2. CDR3 size: 19 residues. Unmatched junction bases numbered 12, after V lost 2 bases and J lost 4 bases. Germline CDR1 reads KGHSH; CDR2 reads LQKENI. CDR3 DNA: TGTGCCAGCTCACCAGTTCCCGGACTAGCGGGGGAATGGGCAGATACGCAGTATTTT. Translation: CASSPVPGLAGEWADTQYF. The full variable domain, completed using reference TRBV18 and TRBJ2-3, is NAGVMQNPRHLVRRRGQEARLRCSPMKGHSHVYWYRQLPEEGLKFMVYLQKENIIDESGMPKERFSAEFPKEGPSILRIQQVVRGDSAAYFCASSPVPGLAGEWADTQYFGPGTRLTVL.

The chain carries TRBV11-2 and TRBJ1-1, with 8 bases fitting TRBD1. The germline V gene encodes CDR1 SGHAT and CDR2 FQNNGV. Losses at the gene ends were 2 bases for V and 8 bases for J; bases not matched to a gene: 7. CDR3 length: 14 amino acids. In DNA form, the CDR3 reads TGTGCCAGCAGCTTAAGGGTTTGGACAGGGGAAGCTTTCTTT. It translates to CASSLRVWTGEAFF. The whole variable domain, filled in from reference TRBV11-2 and TRBJ1-1, reads EAGVAQSPRYKIIEKRQSVAFWCNPISGHATLYWYQQILGQGPKLLIQFQNNGVVDDSQLPKDRFSAERLKGVDSTLKIQPAKLEDSAVYLCASSLRVWTGEAFFGQGTRLTVV.

J is TRBJ1-6 and V is TRBV9; 7 positions match TRBD1. CDR3 length: 14 residues. V was pared by 0 bases and J by 9 bases, with 3 bases of the junction left unmatched. From germline, CDR1 is SGDLS and CDR2 YYNGEE. Here the CDR3 reads CASSVGDSGSPLHF. The CDR3 bases are TGTGCCAGCAGCGTAGGGGACAGTGGTTCACCCCTCCACTTT.

The CDR3 region is CASSLAAGIYEQYF. As DNA, the CDR3 is TGTGCCAGTAGTCTCGCGGCGGGGATTTACGAGCAGTACTTC. The chain employs TRBV19 and TRBJ2-7, with a tentative D call TRBD2 (6 bases). Germline V gives CDR1 LNHDA, CDR2 SQIVND (reference sequence). There are 14 residues in the CDR3. Trimming took 5 bases from V and 4 from J, leaving 15 bases between them.

This chain joins TRBV29-1 and TRBJ1-1; D is perhaps TRBD1 (6 bases). The germline CDR1 and CDR2 sequences are SQVTM and ANQGSEA. Trimming took 3 bases from V and 5 from J, leaving 10 bases between them. This CDR3 has 12 residues. Here the CDR3 DNA reads TGCAGCGTTGACGGGGGGCCGACTGAAGCTTTCTTT. Amino acid sequence: CSVDGGPTEAFF.

This clone has only one observation. The rearrangement uses TRBV19 and TRBJ2-3, with 8 bases fitting TRBD1. V lost 8 bases to trimming and J lost 4 bases; unmatched junction nucleotides: 8. The CDR3 is made up of 14 amino acids. In germline, CDR1 is LNHDA, CDR2 SQIVND (reference sequence). CDR3 sequence (DNA): TGTGCCAGTTCCGACAGGGGATTTCCAGATACGCAGTATTTT. This sequence encodes CASSDRGFPDTQYF.

The genes are TRBV19 and TRBJ1-2; 10 nucleotides match TRBD1. The CDR3 covers 14 residues. From germline, CDR1 is LNHDA and CDR2 SQIVND (reference sequence). J gave up 7 bases and V 5 bases, and 7 bases lay outside the gene matches. The CDR3 DNA sequence: TGTGCCAGTAGTGCCGGGACAGGGGTTATTGGCTACACCTTC. Protein sequence: CASSAGTGVIGYTF.

V gene TRBV7-2 combines with J gene TRBJ1-4; D ambiguous. Germline V CDR1 and CDR2: SGHTA, FQGNSA. CDR3 size: 15 residues. The V gene lost 0 bases and the J gene lost 5 bases, with 10 bases spanning the gap. CDR3 sequence reads: CASSLAAARNEKLFF. The CDR3, as DNA: TGTGCCAGCAGCTTAGCGGCGGCACGAAATGAAAAACTGTTTTTT.

The chain is built from TRBV24-1 and TRBJ2-5; TRBD1 agrees at 8 bases. Germline V gene lookup returns CDR1 KGHDR and CDR2 SFDVKD. Trimming cost V 0 bases and J 2 bases; bases outside gene matches: 4. The CDR3 length is 16 residues. The DNA of the CDR3 is TGTGCCACCAGTGATTTGAACAGGGGGATGCAAGAGACCCAGTACTTC. As protein: CATSDLNRGMQETQYF.

This clone occurred once. J is TRBJ1-6 and V is TRBV14; perhaps TRBD1 as D (6 bases). V lost 4 bases and J 9 bases, leaving 16 bases between the germline ends. Germline loops: CDR1 SGHDN, CDR2 FVKESK. The CDR3 consists of 15 residues. The CDR3 DNA is TGTGCCAGCAGCCCCCTTAGGGGGAGCGGTTCACCCCTCCACTTT. It yields the protein CASSPLRGSGSPLHF.

The chain is built from TRBV25-1 and TRBJ2-4, with D uncertain. Trimming shortened V by 0 bases and J by 1 base, and 13 bases separated the two germline ends. The CDR3 is 17 residues long. Germline values: CDR1 MGHDK, CDR2 SYGVNS. CDR3 sequence: CASSEYDGSRAKNIQYF. CDR3 coding DNA: TGTGCCAGCAGTGAATACGACGGGTCGAGGGCCAAAAACATTCAGTACTTC.